This is a list of T cell receptor beta chains from one sample in a study of shared clonotypes between healthy human individuals. The assay was immunoSEQ multiplex PCR, and TCRdb's table has in-frame clones only and misses some. The data hold some 900,000 clones, with 76% observed a single time. The sequencing input was memory CD4+ T cells sorted from blood. The receptors were gathered from a man between 18 and 35 years old in good health. Each CDR3 is given with its conserved first and last residue. Fields, in order: D gene, J gene, clone size, V gene, CDR3 protein, CDR3 DNA. The D gene is left open where the match is weak. Clone size is given for some rows only: seen once, a few or many times, or a class if the clone is expanded.

D gene: NA
J gene: TRBJ2-1
clone size: NA
V gene: TRBV9
CDR3 protein: CASSSGPIYNEQFF
CDR3 DNA: TGTGCCAGCAGCTCGGGCCCGATTTACAATGAGCAGTTCTTC

D gene: NA
J gene: TRBJ1-1
clone size: NA
V gene: TRBV5-1
CDR3 protein: CASSERVLGGVTEAFF
CDR3 DNA: TGCGCCAGCAGCGAAAGGGTTCTCGGGGGAGTCACTGAAGCTTTCTTT

D gene: NA
J gene: TRBJ1-2
clone size: NA
V gene: TRBV30
CDR3 protein: CACTLGAEKYGYTF
CDR3 DNA: TGTGCCTGCACCCTGGGGGCCGAAAAATATGGCTACACCTTC

D gene: TRBD1
J gene: TRBJ1-3
clone size: NA
V gene: TRBV7-8
CDR3 protein: CASSLVAGGGNTIYF
CDR3 DNA: TGTGCCAGCAGCTTAGTCGCAGGGGGTGGAAACACCATATATTTT

D gene: NA
J gene: TRBJ1-2
clone size: NA
V gene: TRBV9
CDR3 protein: CASSVGDRGYTF
CDR3 DNA: TGTGCCAGCAGCGTAGGGGACCGTGGCTACACCTTC

D gene: NA
J gene: TRBJ2-3
clone size: NA
V gene: TRBV28
CDR3 protein: CASGGIHSTDTQYF
CDR3 DNA: TGTGCCAGCGGGGGAATCCATAGCACAGATACGCAGTATTTT

D gene: NA
J gene: TRBJ2-5
clone size: once
V gene: TRBV11-2
CDR3 protein: CASSLGGTRAGETQYF
CDR3 DNA: TGTGCCAGCAGCTTAGGTGGGACCCGGGCTGGGGAGACCCAGTACTTC

D gene: NA
J gene: TRBJ2-2
clone size: NA
V gene: TRBV5-1
CDR3 protein: CASSLEQNTGELFF
CDR3 DNA: TGCGCCAGCAGCTTGGAACAGAACACCGGGGAGCTGTTTTTT

D gene: NA
J gene: TRBJ2-7
clone size: NA
V gene: TRBV28
CDR3 protein: CASISVNEQYF
CDR3 DNA: TGTGCCAGCATATCCGTTAACGAGCAGTACTTC

D gene: NA
J gene: TRBJ2-5
clone size: NA
V gene: TRBV12-5
CDR3 protein: CASARRVVETQYF
CDR3 DNA: TGTGCTAGTGCCAGGCGGGTTGTAGAGACCCAGTACTTC

D gene: NA
J gene: TRBJ2-7
clone size: NA
V gene: TRBV10-3
CDR3 protein: CAISEGQAYEQYF
CDR3 DNA: TGTGCCATCAGTGAGGGGCAGGCCTACGAGCAGTACTTC

D gene: TRBD2
J gene: TRBJ2-7
clone size: NA
V gene: TRBV2
CDR3 protein: CASSEAGLAGNYEQYF
CDR3 DNA: TGTGCCAGCAGTGAAGCGGGACTAGCGGGGAACTACGAGCAGTACTTC

D gene: NA
J gene: TRBJ2-5
clone size: NA
V gene: TRBV2
CDR3 protein: CASSPGARLETQYF
CDR3 DNA: TGTGCCAGCTCCCCGGGGGCCAGACTCGAGACCCAGTACTTC

D gene: NA
J gene: TRBJ2-7
clone size: few
V gene: TRBV29-1
CDR3 protein: CSVDGGGF
CDR3 DNA: TGCAGCGTTGACGGTGGTGGGTTC

D gene: NA
J gene: TRBJ1-5
clone size: NA
V gene: TRBV19
CDR3 protein: CASSIEVLGWGNQPQHF
CDR3 DNA: TGTGCCAGTAGTATAGAGGTGTTAGGGTGGGGCAATCAGCCCCAGCATTTT

D gene: NA
J gene: TRBJ2-1
clone size: NA
V gene: TRBV5-1
CDR3 protein: CASSFPPSYNEQFF
CDR3 DNA: TGCGCCAGCAGCTTCCCTCCCTCCTACAATGAGCAGTTCTTC

D gene: TRBD1
J gene: TRBJ2-5
clone size: NA
V gene: TRBV5-1
CDR3 protein: CASREQGARQETQYF
CDR3 DNA: TGCGCCAGCAGAGAACAGGGGGCGAGACAAGAGACCCAGTACTTC

D gene: TRBD2
J gene: TRBJ2-5
clone size: few
V gene: TRBV25-1
CDR3 protein: CASSEGGLAKETQYF
CDR3 DNA: TGTGCCAGCAGTGAGGGTGGACTAGCGAAAGAGACCCAGTACTTC

D gene: NA
J gene: TRBJ1-1
clone size: NA
V gene: TRBV5-5
CDR3 protein: CASSLMGATEAFF
CDR3 DNA: TGTGCCAGCAGCTTGATGGGGGCCACTGAAGCTTTCTTT

D gene: NA
J gene: TRBJ1-1
clone size: NA
V gene: TRBV2
CDR3 protein: CASSDRGRVAGSEAFF
CDR3 DNA: TGTGCCAGCAGTGATCGGGGTCGGGTGGCTGGTTCTGAAGCTTTCTTT

D gene: NA
J gene: TRBJ2-3
clone size: few
V gene: TRBV5-8
CDR3 protein: CASSRLIGTDTQYF
CDR3 DNA: TGTGCCAGCAGCCGCCTTATAGGGACAGATACGCAGTATTTT

D gene: NA
J gene: TRBJ1-4
clone size: NA
V gene: TRBV30
CDR3 protein: CAWSVRRGEKLFF
CDR3 DNA: TGTGCCTGGAGTGTACGGAGGGGTGAAAAACTGTTTTTT

D gene: TRBD1
J gene: TRBJ2-1
clone size: NA
V gene: TRBV6-5
CDR3 protein: CASEDRGNNEQFF
CDR3 DNA: TGTGCCAGCGAGGACAGGGGTAACAATGAGCAGTTCTTC

D gene: TRBD2
J gene: TRBJ2-1
clone size: NA
V gene: TRBV7-2
CDR3 protein: CASSPLSGASYNEQFF
CDR3 DNA: TGTGCCAGCAGCCCCCTTAGCGGGGCTTCCTACAATGAGCAGTTCTTC

D gene: NA
J gene: TRBJ1-6
clone size: NA
V gene: TRBV5-1
CDR3 protein: CASSLGGYGSPLHF
CDR3 DNA: TGCGCCAGCAGCTTGGGGGGTTATGGTTCACCCCTCCACTTT

D gene: NA
J gene: TRBJ2-1
clone size: NA
V gene: TRBV5-5
CDR3 protein: CASSSGNSYNEQFF
CDR3 DNA: TGTGCCAGCAGCTCCGGGAACTCCTACAATGAGCAGTTCTTC

D gene: TRBD2
J gene: TRBJ2-7
clone size: NA
V gene: TRBV7-2
CDR3 protein: CASSLGTGGPYEQYF
CDR3 DNA: TGTGCCAGCAGCTTAGGGACGGGGGGACCCTACGAGCAGTACTTC